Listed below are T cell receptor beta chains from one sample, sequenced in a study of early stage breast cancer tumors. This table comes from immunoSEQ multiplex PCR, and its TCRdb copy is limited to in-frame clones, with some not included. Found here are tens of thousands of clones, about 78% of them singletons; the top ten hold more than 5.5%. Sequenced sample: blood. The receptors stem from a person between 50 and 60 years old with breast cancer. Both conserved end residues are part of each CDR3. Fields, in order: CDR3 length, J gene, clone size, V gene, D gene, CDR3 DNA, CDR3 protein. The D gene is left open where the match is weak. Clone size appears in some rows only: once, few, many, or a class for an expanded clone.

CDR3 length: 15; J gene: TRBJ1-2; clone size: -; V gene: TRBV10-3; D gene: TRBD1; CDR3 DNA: TGTGCCATCAGTAGCGCCGGACAGGGGGCGTTTGGCTACACCTTC; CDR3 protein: CAISSAGQGAFGYTF
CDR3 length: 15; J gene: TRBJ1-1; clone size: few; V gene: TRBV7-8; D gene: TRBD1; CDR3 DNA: TGTGCCAGCAGCTCAGACAGGGGCAAGAACACTGAAGCTTTCTTT; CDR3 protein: CASSSDRGKNTEAFF
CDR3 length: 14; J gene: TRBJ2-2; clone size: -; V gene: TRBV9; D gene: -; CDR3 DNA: TGTGCCAGCAGCGAAGAGCCGTCCCCCGGGGAGCTGTTTTTT; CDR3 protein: CASSEEPSPGELFF
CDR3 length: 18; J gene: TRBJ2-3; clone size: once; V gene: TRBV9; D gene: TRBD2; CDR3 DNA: TGTGCCAGCAGCTCCCCGTTTAGCGGGGGGGATAGCACAGATACGCAGTATTTT; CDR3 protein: CASSSPFSGGDSTDTQYF
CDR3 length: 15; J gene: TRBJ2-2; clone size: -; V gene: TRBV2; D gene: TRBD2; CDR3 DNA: TGTGCCAGCAGTGAAGCGGGACTAGTTACCGGGGAGCTGTTTTTT; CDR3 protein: CASSEAGLVTGELFF
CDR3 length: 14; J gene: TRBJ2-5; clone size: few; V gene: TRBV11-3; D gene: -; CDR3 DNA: TGTGCCAGCAGCTTCAGGACGCCGGGGGAGACCCAGTACTTC; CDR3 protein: CASSFRTPGETQYF
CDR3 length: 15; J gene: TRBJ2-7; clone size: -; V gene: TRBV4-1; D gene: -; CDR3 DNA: TGCGCCAGCAGCCCCCCCCCGGGACTTCCCTACGAGCAGTACTTC; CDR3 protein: CASSPPPGLPYEQYF
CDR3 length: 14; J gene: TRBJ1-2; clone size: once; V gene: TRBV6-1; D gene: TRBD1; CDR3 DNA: TGTGCCAGCAGGCCCGGGACAGGGGGCCGAGGCTACACCTTC; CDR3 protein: CASRPGTGGRGYTF
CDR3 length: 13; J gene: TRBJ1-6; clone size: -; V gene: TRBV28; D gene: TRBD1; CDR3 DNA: TGTGCCGTACAGGGGGCCTATAATTCACCCCTCCACTTT; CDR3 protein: CAVQGAYNSPLHF
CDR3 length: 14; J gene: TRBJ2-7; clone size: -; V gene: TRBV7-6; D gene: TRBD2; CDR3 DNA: TGTGCCAGCAGCCATGGGACTAGCGGTTACGAGCAGTACTTC; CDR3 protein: CASSHGTSGYEQYF
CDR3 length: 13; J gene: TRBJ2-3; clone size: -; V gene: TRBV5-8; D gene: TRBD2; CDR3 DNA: TGTGCCAGCAGCGCCGAGACTAGCGGGAGGTGGTATTTT; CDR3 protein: CASSAETSGRWYF
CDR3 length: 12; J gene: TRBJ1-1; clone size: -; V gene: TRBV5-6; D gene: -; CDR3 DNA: TGTGCCAGCAGCCTGGTGGTCGGGGGAGCTTTCTTT; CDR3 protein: CASSLVVGGAFF
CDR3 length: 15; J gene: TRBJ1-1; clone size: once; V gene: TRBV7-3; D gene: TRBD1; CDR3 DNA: TGTGCCAGCAGCCCCTTCGGACAGGGGGACACTGAAGCTTTCTTT; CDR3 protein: CASSPFGQGDTEAFF
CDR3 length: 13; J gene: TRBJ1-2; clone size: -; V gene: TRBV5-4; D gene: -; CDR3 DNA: TGTGCCAGCAGCGGGGCTCTCCGGGATGGCTACACCTTC; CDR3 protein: CASSGALRDGYTF
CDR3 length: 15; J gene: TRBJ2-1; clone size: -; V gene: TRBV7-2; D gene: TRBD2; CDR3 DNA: TGTGCCAGCAGCTTATGGGGAGGGATATACAATGAGCAGTTCTTC; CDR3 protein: CASSLWGGIYNEQFF
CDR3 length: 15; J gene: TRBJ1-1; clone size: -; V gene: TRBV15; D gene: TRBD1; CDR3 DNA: TGTGCCACCAGCACACGACAGGGCTTGAACACTGAAGCTTTCTTT; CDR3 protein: CATSTRQGLNTEAFF
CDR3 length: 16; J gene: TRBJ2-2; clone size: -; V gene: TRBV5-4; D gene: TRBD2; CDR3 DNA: TGTGCCAGCAGCTTACGACTAGCGAGAAACACCGGGGAGCTGTTTTTT; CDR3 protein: CASSLRLARNTGELFF
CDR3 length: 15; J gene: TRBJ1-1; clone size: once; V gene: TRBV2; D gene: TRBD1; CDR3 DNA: TGTGCCAGCAGGGGCAACAGGGGGGGGAGCACTGAAGCTTTCTTT; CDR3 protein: CASRGNRGGSTEAFF
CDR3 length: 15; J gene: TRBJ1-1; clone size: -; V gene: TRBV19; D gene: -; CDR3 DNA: TGTGCCAGTAGCTCATCTCGGTACCTGGGCTCTGAAGCTTTCTTT; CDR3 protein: CASSSSRYLGSEAFF
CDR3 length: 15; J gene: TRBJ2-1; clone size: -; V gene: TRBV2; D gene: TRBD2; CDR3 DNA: TGTGCCAGCAGTGAGGGCGGGGAGGGGTGGAATGAGCAGTTCTTC; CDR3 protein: CASSEGGEGWNEQFF
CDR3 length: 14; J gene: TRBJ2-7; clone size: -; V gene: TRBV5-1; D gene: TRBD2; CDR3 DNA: TGCGCCAGCAGCTTGAGCGGGAGGGCGGACGAGCAGTACTTC; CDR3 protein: CASSLSGRADEQYF
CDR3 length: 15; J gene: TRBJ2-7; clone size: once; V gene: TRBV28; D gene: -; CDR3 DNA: TGTGCCAGCAGGGAGAAGACAGGACCGGCATACGAGCAGTACTTC; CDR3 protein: CASREKTGPAYEQYF
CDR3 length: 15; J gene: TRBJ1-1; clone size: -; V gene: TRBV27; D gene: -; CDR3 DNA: TGTGCCAGCAGTTTATTGGGAGGGGGATATACTGAAGCTTTCTTT; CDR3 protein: CASSLLGGGYTEAFF
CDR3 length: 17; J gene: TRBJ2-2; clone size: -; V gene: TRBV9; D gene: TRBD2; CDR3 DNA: TGTGCCAGCAGCCCCCGACTTCAAGCGGGGGGCGGCGGGGAGCTGTTTTTT; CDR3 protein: CASSPRLQAGGGGELFF
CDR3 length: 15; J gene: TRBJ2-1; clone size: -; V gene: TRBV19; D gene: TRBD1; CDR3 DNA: TGTGCCAGTAGTATAGGACAGGGGTACAACAATGAGCAGTTCTTC; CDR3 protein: CASSIGQGYNNEQFF
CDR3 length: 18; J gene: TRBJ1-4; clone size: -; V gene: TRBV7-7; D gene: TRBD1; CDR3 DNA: TGTGCTAGCAGCTTACCGGGACAGGGGGCGCGTTTTAATGAAAAACTGTTTTTT; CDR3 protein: CASSLPGQGARFNEKLFF
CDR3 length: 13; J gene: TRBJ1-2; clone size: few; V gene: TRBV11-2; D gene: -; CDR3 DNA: TGTGCCAGCAGCCCCAGGGGATCCTATGGCTACACCTTC; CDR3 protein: CASSPRGSYGYTF
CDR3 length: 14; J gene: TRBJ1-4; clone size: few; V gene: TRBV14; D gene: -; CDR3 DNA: TGTGCCAGCAGCCAAGCAACAGTCCATGAAAAACTGTTTTTT; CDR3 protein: CASSQATVHEKLFF
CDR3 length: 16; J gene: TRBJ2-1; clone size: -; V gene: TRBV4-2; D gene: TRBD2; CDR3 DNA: TGTGCCAGCAGCCAAGGAGGCGGGAGCTCCTACAATGAGCAGTTCTTC; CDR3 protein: CASSQGGGSSYNEQFF
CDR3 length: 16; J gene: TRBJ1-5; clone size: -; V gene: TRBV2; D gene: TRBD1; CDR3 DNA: TGTGCCAGCAGAGCCTACAGGGGGCCCCCTCACCAGCCCCAGCATTTT; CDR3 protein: CASRAYRGPPHQPQHF
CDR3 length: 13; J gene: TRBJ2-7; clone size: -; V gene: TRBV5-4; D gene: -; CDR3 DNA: TGTGCCAGCAGCCAGCACAGGGATGACGAGCAGTACTTC; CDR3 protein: CASSQHRDDEQYF
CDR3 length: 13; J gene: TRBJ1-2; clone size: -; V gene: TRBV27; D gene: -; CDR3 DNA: TGTGCCAGCAGAAAACAGGGTAACTATGGCTACACCTTC; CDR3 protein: CASRKQGNYGYTF
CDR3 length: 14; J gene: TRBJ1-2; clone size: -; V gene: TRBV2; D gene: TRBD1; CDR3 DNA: TGTGCCAGCATCCCGGGACAGGCGGTCTATGGCTACACCTTC; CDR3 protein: CASIPGQAVYGYTF
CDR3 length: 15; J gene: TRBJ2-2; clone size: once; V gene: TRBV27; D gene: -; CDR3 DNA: TGTGCCAGCAGTTTTGTACCTACCGCCGCCGGGGAGCTGTTTTTT; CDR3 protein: CASSFVPTAAGELFF
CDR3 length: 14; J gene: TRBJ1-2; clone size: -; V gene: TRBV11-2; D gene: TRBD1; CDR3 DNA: TGTGCCAGCAGCTTAGGAGGGACAGGGGATGGCTACACCTTC; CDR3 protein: CASSLGGTGDGYTF
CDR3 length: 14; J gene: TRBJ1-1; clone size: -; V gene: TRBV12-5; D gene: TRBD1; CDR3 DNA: TGTGCTAGTGTCCTCACAGGGGCGAACACTGAAGCTTTCTTT; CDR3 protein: CASVLTGANTEAFF
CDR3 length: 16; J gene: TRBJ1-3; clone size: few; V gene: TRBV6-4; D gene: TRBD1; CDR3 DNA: TGTGCCAGATTACCCGGGACAGGGGGCTTTGGAAACACCATATATTTT; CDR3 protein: CARLPGTGGFGNTIYF
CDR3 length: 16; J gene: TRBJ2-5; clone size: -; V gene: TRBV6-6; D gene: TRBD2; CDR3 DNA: TGTGCCAGCAGTCCGGGGGGGGAGCGGGGTGGGGAGACCCAGTACTTC; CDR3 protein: CASSPGGERGGETQYF
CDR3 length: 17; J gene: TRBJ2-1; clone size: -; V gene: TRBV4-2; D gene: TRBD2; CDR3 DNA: TGTGCCAGCAGCCTCACCGCCGGGAGCGGGAGGAGAGATGAGCAGTTCTTC; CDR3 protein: CASSLTAGSGRRDEQFF
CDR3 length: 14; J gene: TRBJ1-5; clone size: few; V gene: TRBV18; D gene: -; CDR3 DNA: TGTGCCAGCTCACCAATCGTTGGGGAGGGCCCCCAGCATTTT; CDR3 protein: CASSPIVGEGPQHF
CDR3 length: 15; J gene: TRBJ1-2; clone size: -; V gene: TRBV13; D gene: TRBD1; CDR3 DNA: TGTGCCAGCAGCCAGGGGACAGGGGTAGGGTATGGCTACACCTTC; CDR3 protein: CASSQGTGVGYGYTF
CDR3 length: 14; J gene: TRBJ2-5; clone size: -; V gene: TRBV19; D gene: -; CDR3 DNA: TGTGCCAGTAGTATTGGGCAGGGCGGTGAGACCCAGTACTTC; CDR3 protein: CASSIGQGGETQYF
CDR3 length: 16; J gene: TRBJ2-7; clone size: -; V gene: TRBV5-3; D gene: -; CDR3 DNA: TGTGCCAGCCCACTTGTGGGCCTAGCGCCTTCCTACGAGCAGTACTTC; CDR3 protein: CASPLVGLAPSYEQYF
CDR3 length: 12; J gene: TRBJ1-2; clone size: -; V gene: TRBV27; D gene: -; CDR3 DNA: TGTGCCAGCAGTTCCCCCAGTTATGGCTACACCTTC; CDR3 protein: CASSSPSYGYTF
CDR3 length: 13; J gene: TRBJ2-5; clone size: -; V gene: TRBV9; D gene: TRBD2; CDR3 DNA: TGTGCCAGCAGCGGGACTAGCGGAGAGACCCAGTACTTC; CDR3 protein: CASSGTSGETQYF
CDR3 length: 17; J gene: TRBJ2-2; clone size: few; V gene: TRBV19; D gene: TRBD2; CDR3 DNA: TGTGCCAGTAGTATAGGGCCGGGACTAGGGGCCGCCGGGGAGCTGTTTTTT; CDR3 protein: CASSIGPGLGAAGELFF
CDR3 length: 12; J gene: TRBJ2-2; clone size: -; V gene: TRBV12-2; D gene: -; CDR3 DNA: TGTGCAAGTCCCTCAGGGGTCGGGGAGCTGTTTTTT; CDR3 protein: CASPSGVGELFF
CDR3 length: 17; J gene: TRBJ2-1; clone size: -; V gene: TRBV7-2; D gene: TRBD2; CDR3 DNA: TGTGCCAGCAGCTCGCTACTAGCGGGAGGCCCCCACAATGAGCAGTTCTTC; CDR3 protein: CASSSLLAGGPHNEQFF
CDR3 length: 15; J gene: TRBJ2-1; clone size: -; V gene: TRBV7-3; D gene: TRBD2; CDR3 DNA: TGTGCCAGCAGCTTAGGGCTAGCGGAAGGTGATGAGCAGTTCTTC; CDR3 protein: CASSLGLAEGDEQFF
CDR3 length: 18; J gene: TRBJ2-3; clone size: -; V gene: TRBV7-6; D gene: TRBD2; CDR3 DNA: TGTGCCAGCAGCTTACCCCGGACTAGCGGAGAGATCACAGATACGCAGTATTTT; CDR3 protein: CASSLPRTSGEITDTQYF
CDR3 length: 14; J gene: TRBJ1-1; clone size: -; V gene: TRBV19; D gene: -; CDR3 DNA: TGTGCCAGTAGTATACTGGAGAAAGGAAGTGAAGCTTTCTTT; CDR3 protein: CASSILEKGSEAFF
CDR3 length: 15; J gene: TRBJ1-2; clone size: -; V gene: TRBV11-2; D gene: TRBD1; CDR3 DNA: TGTGCCAGCAGCTCCGGGACAGGGGGGTCGGTAGGCTACACCTTC; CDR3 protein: CASSSGTGGSVGYTF
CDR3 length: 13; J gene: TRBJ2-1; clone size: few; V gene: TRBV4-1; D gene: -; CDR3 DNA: TGCGCCAGCAGCCAAGAGCGGATCAATGAGCAGTTCTTC; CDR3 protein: CASSQERINEQFF
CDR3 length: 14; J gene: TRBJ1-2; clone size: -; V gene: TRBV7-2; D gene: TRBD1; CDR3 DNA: TGTGCCAGCAGCTCCCGACAGGGGGCGTTTGGCTACACCTTC; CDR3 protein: CASSSRQGAFGYTF
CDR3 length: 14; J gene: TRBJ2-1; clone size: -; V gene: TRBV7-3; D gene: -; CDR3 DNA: TGTGCCAGCAGCTTTAGCGGAGCCGTCAATGAGCAGTTCTTC; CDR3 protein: CASSFSGAVNEQFF
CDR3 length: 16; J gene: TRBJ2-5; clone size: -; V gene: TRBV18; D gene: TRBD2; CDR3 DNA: TGTGCCAGCTCACCGGAGGGACTAGCGGGACTAAAGACCCAGTACTTC; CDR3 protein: CASSPEGLAGLKTQYF
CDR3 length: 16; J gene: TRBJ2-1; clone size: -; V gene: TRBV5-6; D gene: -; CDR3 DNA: TGTGCCAGCAGCTTGGCCAGGCCGAATAAACACAATGAGCAGTTCTTC; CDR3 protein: CASSLARPNKHNEQFF
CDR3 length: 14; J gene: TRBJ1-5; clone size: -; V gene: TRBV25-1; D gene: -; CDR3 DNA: TGTGCCAGCAGTGCCGACAGGTACTCTCAGCCCCAGCATTTT; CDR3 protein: CASSADRYSQPQHF
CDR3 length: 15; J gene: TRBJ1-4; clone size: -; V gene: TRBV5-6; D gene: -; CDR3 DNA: TGTGCCAGCAGCTTGGAAGCGGGCCCTCGGGAAAAACTGTTTTTT; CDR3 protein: CASSLEAGPREKLFF
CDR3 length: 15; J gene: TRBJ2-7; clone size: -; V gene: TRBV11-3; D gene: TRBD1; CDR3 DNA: TGTGCCAGCAGCTTAGATCCCACAGGGGGCTACGAGCAGTACTTC; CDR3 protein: CASSLDPTGGYEQYF